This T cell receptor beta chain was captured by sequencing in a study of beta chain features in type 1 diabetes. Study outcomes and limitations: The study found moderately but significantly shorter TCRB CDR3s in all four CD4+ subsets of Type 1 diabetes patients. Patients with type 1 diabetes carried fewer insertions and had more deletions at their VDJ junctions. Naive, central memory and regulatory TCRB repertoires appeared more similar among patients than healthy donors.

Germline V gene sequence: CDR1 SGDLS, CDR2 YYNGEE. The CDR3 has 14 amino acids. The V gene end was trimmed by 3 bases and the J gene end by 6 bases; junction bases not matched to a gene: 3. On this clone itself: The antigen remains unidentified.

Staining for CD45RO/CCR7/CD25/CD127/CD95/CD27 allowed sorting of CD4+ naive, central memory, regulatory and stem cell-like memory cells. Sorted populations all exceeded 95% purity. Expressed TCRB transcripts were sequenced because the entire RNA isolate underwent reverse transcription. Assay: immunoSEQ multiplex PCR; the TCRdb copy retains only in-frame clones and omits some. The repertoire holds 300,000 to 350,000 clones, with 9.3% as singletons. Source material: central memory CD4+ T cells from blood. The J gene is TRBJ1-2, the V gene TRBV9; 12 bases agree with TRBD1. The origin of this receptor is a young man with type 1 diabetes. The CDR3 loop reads CASSAGTGGNGYTF. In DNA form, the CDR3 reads TGTGCCAGCAGCGCCGGGACAGGGGGCAATGGCTACACCTTC.